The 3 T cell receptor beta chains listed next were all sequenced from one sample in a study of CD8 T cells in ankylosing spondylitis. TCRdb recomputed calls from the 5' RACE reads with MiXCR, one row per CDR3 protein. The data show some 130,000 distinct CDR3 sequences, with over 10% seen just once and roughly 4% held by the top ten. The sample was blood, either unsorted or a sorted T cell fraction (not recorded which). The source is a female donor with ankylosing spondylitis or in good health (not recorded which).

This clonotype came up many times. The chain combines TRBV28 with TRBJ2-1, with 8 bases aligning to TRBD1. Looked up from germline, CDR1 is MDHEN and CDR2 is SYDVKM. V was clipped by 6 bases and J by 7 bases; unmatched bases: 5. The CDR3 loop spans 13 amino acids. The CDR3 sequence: CASRGQGENEQFF. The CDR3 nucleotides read TGTGCCAGCAGAGGACAGGGCGAGAATGAGCAGTTCTTC.

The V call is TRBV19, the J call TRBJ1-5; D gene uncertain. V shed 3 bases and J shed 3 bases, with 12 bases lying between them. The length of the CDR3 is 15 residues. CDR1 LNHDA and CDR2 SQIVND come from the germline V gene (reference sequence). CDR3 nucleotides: TGTGCCAGTAGTATGGGAGAAGCCCCCAATCAGCCCCAGCATTTT. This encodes CASSMGEAPNQPQHF.

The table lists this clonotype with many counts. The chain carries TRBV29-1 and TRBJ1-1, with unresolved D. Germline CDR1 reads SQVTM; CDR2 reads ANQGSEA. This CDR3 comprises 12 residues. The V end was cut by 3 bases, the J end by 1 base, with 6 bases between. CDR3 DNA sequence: TGCAGCGTTGATCGGGGGAACACTGAAGCTTTCTTT. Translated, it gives CSVDRGNTEAFF.